The 20 T cell receptor beta chains below were found in one sample sequenced in a study of T cell repertoires in cytomegalovirus infection. Each CDR3 protein gets one entry after TCRdb re-called the reads with MiXCR. The sample includes roughly 230,000 distinct CDR3 sequences, more than 9% of them seen just once. The specimen sequenced was PBMCs. The receptor source for this set is a human donor in good health (CMV status not recorded). Some clones in this sample may be carry-over from other donors' samples.

This clonotype was seen many times. The V call is TRBV11-2, the J call TRBJ1-5; 7 bases map to TRBD1. CDR3 length: 15 residues. After removal of 0 bases from V and 4 bases from J, the junction contained 3 bases not matched to a gene. CDR1 is SGHAT and CDR2 is FQNNGV in the germline V gene. The CDR3 coding sequence is TGTGCCAGCAGCTTAGATCCGGGACAGAATCAGCCCCAGCATTTT. It encodes CASSLDPGQNQPQHF.

V and J are TRBV7-2 and TRBJ1-5, with a weak D call TRBD1 (5 bases). The length of the CDR3 is 15 residues. V was cut by 0 bases and J by 5 bases, with 11 bases left in between. Germline CDR1 reads SGHTA; CDR2 reads FQGNSA. As DNA, the CDR3 is TGTGCCAGCAGCTTAGCGGGACGGTCGGATCAGCCCCAGCATTTT. Its protein is CASSLAGRSDQPQHF.

This clonotype has ten or more counts. V gene TRBV12-3 or TRBV12-4 combines with J gene TRBJ2-3, with D possibly matching TRBD2 (7 bases). The ends were cut back, 7 bases at V and 0 bases at J, with 17 bases in the middle. CDR3 length equals 16 residues. Here the CDR3 DNA reads TGTGCCAGCACCTTCCAAGGGGGGGAGAGCACAGATACGCAGTATTTT. It is translated as CASTFQGGESTDTQYF.

This clonotype was counted a few times. This chain joins TRBV7-8 and TRBJ2-3; weak D call: TRBD1 (6 bases). Trimming shortened V by 7 bases and J by 6 bases, and 17 bases separated the two germline ends. Germline CDR1 and CDR2: SGHVS and FQNEAQ. The CDR3 totals 14 residues. The CDR3 protein is CASTTGMGLDTQYF. The CDR3 nucleotides read TGTGCCAGCACAACAGGGATGGGGCTCGATACGCAGTATTTT.

This clonotype was seen a few times. The chain recombines TRBV6-5 with TRBJ1-3; 7 bases line up with TRBD1. Germline V lookup: CDR1 MNHEY, CDR2 SVGAGI. The length of the CDR3 is 17 residues. Trimming at V came to 0 bases and at J to 4 bases, leaving 9 bases not matched to a gene. CDR3 loop: CASSYSPTGLGGNTIYF. CDR3 DNA sequence: TGTGCCAGCAGTTACTCCCCGACAGGGTTAGGCGGAAACACCATATATTTT.

The chain uses TRBV29-1 and TRBJ2-7; 11 positions match TRBD1. CDR1 SQVTM and CDR2 ANQGSEA come from the germline V gene. V trimming: 6 bases; J trimming: 3 bases; junction bases outside the gene matches: 10. This CDR3 contains 15 residues. The CDR3 region has the DNA TGCAGCGTGAGTACGGCGGGACAGGGGGACTACGAGCAGTACTTC. Its protein product is CSVSTAGQGDYEQYF.

This clonotype was seen ten or more times. The chain employs TRBV7-9 and TRBJ2-7, with D unresolved. V shed 2 bases and J shed 3 bases, with 5 bases lying between them. The CDR3 extends over 12 amino acids. CDR1 is SEHNR, CDR2 FQNEAQ, per germline (reference sequence). For the CDR3, the DNA is TGTGCCAGCAGCTTATCCCTCTACGAGCAGTACTTC. It yields the protein CASSLSLYEQYF.

This clonotype was recorded at least ten times. This chain connects TRBV6-5 to TRBJ2-5; 10 positions match TRBD2. The CDR3 loop spans 14 amino acids. Germline V gene sequence: CDR1 MNHEY, CDR2 SVGAGI. V shed 2 bases, J shed 5 bases, and the junction held 2 bases outside the gene matches. This chain's CDR3 is CASSYELAGETQYF. The CDR3 nucleotides are TGTGCCAGCAGTTACGAACTAGCGGGGGAGACCCAGTACTTC.

The rearrangement links TRBV5-4 to TRBJ1-6; 7 bases align to TRBD1. Germline CDR1 is SGHNT and CDR2 is YYREEE (reference sequence). The CDR3 is 15 amino acids. The J segment lost 5 bases and the V segment lost 0 bases, leaving 2 bases of the junction unmatched. The CDR3 loop reads CASSLVGTDNSPLHF. In DNA form, the CDR3 reads TGTGCCAGCAGCTTGGTCGGGACAGATAATTCACCCCTCCACTTT.

In this sample, this clonotype turned up many times. The gene calls are TRBV7-2 and TRBJ2-7, with 7 bases fitting TRBD2. V gave up 1 base and J gave up 7 bases; unmatched junction bases: 13. CDR1 is SGHTA and CDR2 is FQGNSA in the germline V gene. This CDR3 is 16 amino acids long. The CDR3 region has the DNA TGTGCCAGCAGCTTAGTTAGGACTAGTTCTACGCGTGAGCAGTACTTC. Residues: CASSLVRTSSTREQYF.

The chain combines TRBV7-9 with TRBJ2-7, with 8 bases aligning to TRBD2. The germline gives CDR1 SEHNR, CDR2 FQNEAQ (reference sequence). This CDR3 region has 15 residues. The V and J ends lost 5 bases and 4 bases, in that order; junction bases with no gene match: 10. The CDR3 loop reads CASSTTGTRVYEQYF. CDR3 DNA: TGTGCCAGCAGCACGACCGGGACTAGAGTGTACGAGCAGTACTTC.

This clonotype was recorded many times. The chain combines TRBV4-3 with TRBJ1-1; possible D gene TRBD1, 6 bases. Germline CDR1 and CDR2: LGHNA and YSLEER. The CDR3 length is 17 residues. V shed 0 bases and J shed 1 base, with 15 bases lying between them. The CDR3 nucleotides read TGCGCCAGCAGCCAAGATATCGTCGGGACATGGAACACTGAAGCTTTCTTT. As protein: CASSQDIVGTWNTEAFF.

This clonotype occurred many times. The chain combines TRBV7-2 with TRBJ2-5, with 9 bases lining up with TRBD1. Germline V lookup: CDR1 SGHTA, CDR2 FQGNSA. The CDR3 covers 13 residues. V shed 8 bases, J shed 2 bases, and the junction held 3 bases outside the gene matches. CDR3 DNA: TGTGCCAGCCGGGACAGGGTGCAAGAGACCCAGTACTTC. This sequence encodes CASRDRVQETQYF.

In regard to this clonotype: Since a much larger clone is just one base distant, this may be a read error. V and J are TRBV6-5 and TRBJ1-1, with D possibly being TRBD1 (6 bases). From germline, CDR1 is MNHEY and CDR2 SVGAGI. The CDR3 is made up of 14 amino acids. Trimming pared 6 bases from V and 7 bases from J, leaving 18 bases between. Here the CDR3 reads CASRQDRSSIEAFF. CDR3 sequence (DNA): TGTGCCAGCAGGCAAGACAGGAGCTCCATTGAAGCTTTCTTT.

Remarks on this clonotype: A single base separates this from a much larger clone, so it may be a read error. This chain uses TRBV7-9 with TRBJ2-5; no definite D call. With 3 bases removed from V and 9 bases from J, the gap between germline ends came to 8 bases. The CDR3 spans 11 residues. Looked up from germline, CDR1 is SEHNR and CDR2 is FQNEAQ (reference sequence). The CDR3 bases are TGTGCCAGCAGCTTTATTGAGGCCCAGTACTTC. Its translation is CASSFIEAQYF.

The chain has TRBV27 and TRBJ2-3; no clear D gene. Germline V lookup: CDR1 MNHEY, CDR2 SMNVEV (reference sequence). The CDR3 spans 16 residues. V lost 3 bases and J lost 2, with 15 bases in between. CDR3 amino acids: CASSFIRQPFTDTQYF. For the CDR3, the DNA is TGTGCCAGCAGTTTCATTCGTCAGCCGTTCACAGATACGCAGTATTTT.

This clonotype came up a few times. This rearrangement joins TRBV6-6 to TRBJ2-7; D possibly uses TRBD1 or TRBD2 (5 bases each). The CDR3 has 16 amino acids. CDR1 and CDR2 from the germline V gene are MNHNY and SVGAGI (reference sequence). V was clipped by 5 bases and J by 2 bases, with 19 bases between them. CDR3 in amino acids: CASSRKGRDGPYEQYF. CDR3 DNA sequence: TGTGCCAGCAGTAGAAAAGGCCGGGACGGTCCCTACGAGCAGTACTTC.

This clonotype was observed many times. The rearrangement uses TRBV7-9 and TRBJ1-4; D is undetermined. This CDR3 comprises 13 residues. The V gene's germline CDR1 is SEHNR and CDR2 FQNEAQ (reference sequence). Deletions cut 4 bases from V and 8 bases from J, with 11 bases between. CDR3 sequence (DNA): TGTGCCAGCAGCTCCCCACCGGGGGAAAAACTGTTTTTT. Its translation is CASSSPPGEKLFF.

This clonotype was counted ten times or more. V usage is TRBV28 and J usage is TRBJ2-1; D remains unclear. V dropped 6 bases and J dropped 6 bases, with 9 bases sitting between them. Germline CDR1 reads MDHEN; CDR2 reads SYDVKM. This CDR3 contains 12 residues. Here the CDR3 reads CASSQIPNEQFF. The CDR3 DNA follows: TGTGCCAGCAGCCAGATTCCCAATGAGCAGTTCTTC.

This clonotype was seen many times. V usage is TRBV4-2 and J usage is TRBJ2-1; maybe TRBD1 (6 bases). This CDR3 comprises 14 residues. The germline V and J ends were trimmed by 4 bases and 6 bases, with 13 bases remaining between them. The germline gives CDR1 LGHNA, CDR2 YNFKEQ. The DNA of the CDR3 is TGTGCCAGCAGCCCATTCCGGGACACCAATGAGCAGTTCTTC. Amino acid sequence: CASSPFRDTNEQFF.